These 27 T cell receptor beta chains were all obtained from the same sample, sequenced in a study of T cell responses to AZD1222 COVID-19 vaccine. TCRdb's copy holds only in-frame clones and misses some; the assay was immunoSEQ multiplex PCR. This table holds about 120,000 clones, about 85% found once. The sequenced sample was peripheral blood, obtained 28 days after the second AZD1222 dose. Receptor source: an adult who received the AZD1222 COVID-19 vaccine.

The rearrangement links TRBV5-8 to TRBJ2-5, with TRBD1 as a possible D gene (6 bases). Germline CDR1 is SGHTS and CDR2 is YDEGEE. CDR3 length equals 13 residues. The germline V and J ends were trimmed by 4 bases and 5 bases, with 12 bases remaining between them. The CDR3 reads CASSLYRAETQYF. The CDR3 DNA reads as TGTGCCAGCAGCCTATACAGGGCTGAGACCCAGTACTTC. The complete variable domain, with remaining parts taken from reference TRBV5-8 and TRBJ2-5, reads EAGVTQSPTHLIKTRGQQATLRCSPISGHTSVYWYQQALGLGLQFLLWYDEGEERNRGNFPPRFSGRQFPNYSSELNVNALELEDSALYLCASSLYRAETQYFGPGTRLLVL.

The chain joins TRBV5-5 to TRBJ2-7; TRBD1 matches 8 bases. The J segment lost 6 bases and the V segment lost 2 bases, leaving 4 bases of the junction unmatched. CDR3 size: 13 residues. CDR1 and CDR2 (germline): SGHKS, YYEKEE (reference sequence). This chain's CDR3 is CASSFGQGSEQYF. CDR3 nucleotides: TGTGCCAGCAGCTTCGGACAGGGATCCGAGCAGTACTTC.

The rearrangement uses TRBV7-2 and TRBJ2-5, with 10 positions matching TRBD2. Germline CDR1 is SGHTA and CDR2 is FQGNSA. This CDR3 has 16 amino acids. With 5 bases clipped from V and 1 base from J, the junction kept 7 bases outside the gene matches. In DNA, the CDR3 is TGTGCCAGCAGCCCCGAGGTAGCGGGGGGCCAAGAGACCCAGTACTTC. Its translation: CASSPEVAGGQETQYF.

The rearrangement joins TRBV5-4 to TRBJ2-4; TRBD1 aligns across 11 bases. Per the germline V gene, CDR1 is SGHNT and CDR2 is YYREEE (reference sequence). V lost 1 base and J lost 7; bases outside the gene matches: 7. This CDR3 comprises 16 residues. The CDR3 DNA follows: TGTGCCAGCAGCTTGTTGGGAGGGACAGGGGGTAACATTCAGTACTTC. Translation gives CASSLLGGTGGNIQYF.

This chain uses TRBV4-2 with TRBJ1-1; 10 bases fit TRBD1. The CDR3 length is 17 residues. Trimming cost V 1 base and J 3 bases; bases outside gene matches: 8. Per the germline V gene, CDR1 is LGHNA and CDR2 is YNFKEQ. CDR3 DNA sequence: TGTGCCAGCAGCCAAGGACAGGGGGCGATTCTGGACACTGAAGCTTTCTTT. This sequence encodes CASSQGQGAILDTEAFF.

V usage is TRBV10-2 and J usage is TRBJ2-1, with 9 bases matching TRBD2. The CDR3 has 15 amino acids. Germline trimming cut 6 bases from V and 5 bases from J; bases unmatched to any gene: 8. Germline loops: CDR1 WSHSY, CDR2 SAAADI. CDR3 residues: CASRATRTSDNEQFF. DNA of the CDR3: TGCGCCAGCAGGGCGACCCGGACTAGCGACAATGAGCAGTTCTTC.

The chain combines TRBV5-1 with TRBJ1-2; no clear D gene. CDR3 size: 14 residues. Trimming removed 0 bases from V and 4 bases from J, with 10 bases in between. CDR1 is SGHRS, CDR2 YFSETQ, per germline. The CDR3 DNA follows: TGCGCCAGCAGCTTGGGGGAGCAGGTCTATGGCTACACCTTC. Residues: CASSLGEQVYGYTF. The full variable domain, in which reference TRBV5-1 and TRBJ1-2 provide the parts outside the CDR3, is KAGVTQTPRYLIKTRGQQVTLSCSPISGHRSVSWYQQTPGQGLQFLFEYFSETQRNKGNFPGRFSGRQFSNSRSEMNVSTLELGDSALYLCASSLGEQVYGYTFGSGTRLTVV.

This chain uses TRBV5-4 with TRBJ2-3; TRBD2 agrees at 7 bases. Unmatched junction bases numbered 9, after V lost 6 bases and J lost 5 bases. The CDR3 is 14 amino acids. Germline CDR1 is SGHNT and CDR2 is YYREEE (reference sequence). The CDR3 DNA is TGTGCCAGCACCCCCGGGGGGTTCAGAGATACGCAGTATTTT. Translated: CASTPGGFRDTQYF.

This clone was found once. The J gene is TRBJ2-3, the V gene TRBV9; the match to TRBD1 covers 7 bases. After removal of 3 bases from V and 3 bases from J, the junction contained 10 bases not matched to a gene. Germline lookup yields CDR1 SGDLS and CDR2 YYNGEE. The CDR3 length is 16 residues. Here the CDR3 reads CASSAPSDRQTDTQYF. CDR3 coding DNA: TGTGCCAGCAGCGCCCCCTCGGACAGGCAGACAGATACGCAGTATTTT. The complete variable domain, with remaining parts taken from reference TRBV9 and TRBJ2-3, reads DSGVTQTPKHLITATGQRVTLRCSPRSGDLSVYWYQQSLDQGLQFLIQYYNGEERAKGNILERFSAQQFPDLHSELNLSSLELGDSALYFCASSAPSDRQTDTQYFGPGTRLTVL.

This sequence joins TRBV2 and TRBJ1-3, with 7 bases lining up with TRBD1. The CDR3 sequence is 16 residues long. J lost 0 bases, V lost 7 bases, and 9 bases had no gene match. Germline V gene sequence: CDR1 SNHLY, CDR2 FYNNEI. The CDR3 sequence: CASNSGTENSGNTIYF. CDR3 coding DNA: TGTGCCAGCAATTCCGGGACAGAAAACTCTGGAAACACCATATATTTT.

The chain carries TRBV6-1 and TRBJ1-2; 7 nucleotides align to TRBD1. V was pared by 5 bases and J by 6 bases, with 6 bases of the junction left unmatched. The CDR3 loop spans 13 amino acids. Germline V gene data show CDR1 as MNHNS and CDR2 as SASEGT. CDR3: CASSFLQGDGYTF. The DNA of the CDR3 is TGTGCCAGCAGTTTCCTTCAGGGGGATGGCTACACCTTC.

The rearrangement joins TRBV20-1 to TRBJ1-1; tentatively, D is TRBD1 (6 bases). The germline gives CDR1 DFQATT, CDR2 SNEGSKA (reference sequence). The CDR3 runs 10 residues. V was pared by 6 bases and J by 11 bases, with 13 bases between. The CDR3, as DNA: TGCAGTGCCACAGGGACTAGGGCTTTCTTT. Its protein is CSATGTRAFF.

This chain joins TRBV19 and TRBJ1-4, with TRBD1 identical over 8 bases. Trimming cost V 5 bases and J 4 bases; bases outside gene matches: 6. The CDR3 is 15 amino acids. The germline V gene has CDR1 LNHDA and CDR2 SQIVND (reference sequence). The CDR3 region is CASSPRGRGNEKLFF. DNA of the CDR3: TGTGCCAGTAGTCCCAGGGGGCGCGGTAATGAAAAACTGTTTTTT.

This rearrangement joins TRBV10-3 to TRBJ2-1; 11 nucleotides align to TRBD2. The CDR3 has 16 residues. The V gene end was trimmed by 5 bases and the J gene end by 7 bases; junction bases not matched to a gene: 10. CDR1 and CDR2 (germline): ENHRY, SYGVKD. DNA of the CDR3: TGTGCCATCAGTCACTCGACTAGCGGGGAATTGAATGAGCAGTTCTTC. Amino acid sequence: CAISHSTSGELNEQFF.

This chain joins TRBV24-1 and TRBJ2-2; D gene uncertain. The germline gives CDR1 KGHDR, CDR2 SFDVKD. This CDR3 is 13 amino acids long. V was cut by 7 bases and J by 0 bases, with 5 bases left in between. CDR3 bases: TGTGCCACCAGCAATACGAACACCGGGGAGCTGTTTTTT. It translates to CATSNTNTGELFF.

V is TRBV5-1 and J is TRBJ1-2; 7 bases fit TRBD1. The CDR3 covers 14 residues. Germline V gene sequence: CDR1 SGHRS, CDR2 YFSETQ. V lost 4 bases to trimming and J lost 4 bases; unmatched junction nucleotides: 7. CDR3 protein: CASSPTGVSYGYTF. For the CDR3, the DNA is TGCGCCAGCAGCCCCACAGGGGTTAGCTATGGCTACACCTTC.

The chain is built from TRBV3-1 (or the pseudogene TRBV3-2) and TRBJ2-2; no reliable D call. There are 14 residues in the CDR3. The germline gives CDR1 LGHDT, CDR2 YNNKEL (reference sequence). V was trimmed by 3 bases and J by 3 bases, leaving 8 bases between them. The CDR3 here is CASSHIPDTGELFF. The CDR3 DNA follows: TGTGCCAGCAGCCACATCCCGGACACCGGGGAGCTGTTTTTT.

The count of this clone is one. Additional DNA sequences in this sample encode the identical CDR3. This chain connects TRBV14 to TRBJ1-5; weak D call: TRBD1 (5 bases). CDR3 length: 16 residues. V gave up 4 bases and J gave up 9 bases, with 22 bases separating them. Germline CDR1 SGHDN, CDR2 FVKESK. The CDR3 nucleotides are TGTGCCAGCAGCCCCCGGACCGGGGGTGGGCTGGGGCCCCAGCATTTT. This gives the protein CASSPRTGGGLGPQHF.

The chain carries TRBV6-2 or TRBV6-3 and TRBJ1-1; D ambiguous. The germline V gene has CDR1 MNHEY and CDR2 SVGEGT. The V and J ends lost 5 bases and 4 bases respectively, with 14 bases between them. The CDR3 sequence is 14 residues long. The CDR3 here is CASSPYNWGTEAFF. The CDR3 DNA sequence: TGTGCCAGCAGTCCCTACAACTGGGGCACTGAAGCTTTCTTT.

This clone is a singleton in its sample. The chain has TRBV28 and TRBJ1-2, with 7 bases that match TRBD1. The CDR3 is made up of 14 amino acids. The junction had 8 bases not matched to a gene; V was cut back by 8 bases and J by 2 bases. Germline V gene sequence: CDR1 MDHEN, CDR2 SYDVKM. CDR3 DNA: TGTGCCAGCCGGGGAAGACAGGGCAACTATGGCTACACCTTC. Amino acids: CASRGRQGNYGYTF.

CDR3 sequence: CASISQGYGYTF. The CDR3 DNA reads TGTGCCAGCATCTCGCAGGGGTATGGCTACACCTTC. The chain is built from TRBV6-5 and TRBJ1-2, with a possible D match to TRBD1 (6 bases). Germline CDR1 is MNHEY and CDR2 is SVGAGI. This CDR3 is 12 amino acids long. V was clipped by 7 bases and J by 5 bases, with 11 bases between them.

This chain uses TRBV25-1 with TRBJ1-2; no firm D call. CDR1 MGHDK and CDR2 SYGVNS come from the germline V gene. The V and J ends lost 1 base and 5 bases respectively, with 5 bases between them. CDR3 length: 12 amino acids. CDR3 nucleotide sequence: TGTGCCAGCAGTGAATGGGGATATGGCTACACCTTC. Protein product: CASSEWGYGYTF.

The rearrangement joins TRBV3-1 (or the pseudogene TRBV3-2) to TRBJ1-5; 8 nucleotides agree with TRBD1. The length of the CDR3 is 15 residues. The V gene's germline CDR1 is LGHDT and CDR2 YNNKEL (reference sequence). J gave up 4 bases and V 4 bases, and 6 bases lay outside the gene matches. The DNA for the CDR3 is TGTGCCAGCAGCCCCGACAGGGGTCTTAATCAGCCCCAGCATTTT. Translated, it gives CASSPDRGLNQPQHF.

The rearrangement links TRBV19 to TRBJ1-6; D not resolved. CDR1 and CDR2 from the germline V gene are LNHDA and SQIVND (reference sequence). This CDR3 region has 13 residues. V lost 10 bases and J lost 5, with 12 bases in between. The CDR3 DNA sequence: TGTGCCACCAGGACGCAAGATAATTCACCCCTCCACTTT. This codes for CATRTQDNSPLHF.

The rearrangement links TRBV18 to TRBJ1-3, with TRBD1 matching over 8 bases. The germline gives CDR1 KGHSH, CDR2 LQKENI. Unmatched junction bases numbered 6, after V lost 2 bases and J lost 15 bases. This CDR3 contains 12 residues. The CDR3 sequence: CASSPGETGEYF. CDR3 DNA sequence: TGTGCCAGCTCACCAGGAGAGACAGGGGAATATTTT.

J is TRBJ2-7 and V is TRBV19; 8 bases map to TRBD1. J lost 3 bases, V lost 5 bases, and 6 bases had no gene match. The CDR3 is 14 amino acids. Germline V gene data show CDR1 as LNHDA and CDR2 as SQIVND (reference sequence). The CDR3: CASSDPGQGYEQYF. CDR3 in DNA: TGTGCCAGTAGTGACCCCGGACAGGGCTACGAGCAGTACTTC.

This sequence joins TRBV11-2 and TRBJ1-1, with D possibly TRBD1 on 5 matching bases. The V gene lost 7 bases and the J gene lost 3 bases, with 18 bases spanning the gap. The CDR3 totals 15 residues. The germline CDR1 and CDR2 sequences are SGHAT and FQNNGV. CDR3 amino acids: CASKFEPGGYTEAFF. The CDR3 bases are TGTGCCAGCAAATTCGAACCGGGGGGGTACACTGAAGCTTTCTTT.